The 30 T cell receptor beta chains in this list originate from one sample, sequenced in a study of blood T cells in healthy people across ages. A second roughly 6 to 12 cycle PCR used barcoded and J-beta primers. MiXCR, applied by TCRdb to the 5' RACE reads, yields one record per CDR3 protein. Of approximately 730,000 distinct CDR3 sequences in the sample, roughly 43% were seen once. Sequences were obtained from blood. Every receptor here comes from a woman between 55 and 75 years old in good health.

The chain uses TRBV7-2 and TRBJ2-7; TRBD2 matches at 11 bases. There are 15 residues in the CDR3. The V gene end was trimmed by 6 bases and the J gene end by 2 bases; junction bases not matched to a gene: 6. Germline V gives CDR1 SGHTA, CDR2 FQGNSA. The CDR3 protein is CASSSTSGSPYEQYF. CDR3 nucleotide sequence: TGTGCCAGCAGTTCTACTAGCGGGAGCCCCTACGAGCAGTACTTC. Drawing the rest from reference TRBV7-2 and TRBJ2-7, the complete variable domain is GAGVSQSPSNKVTEKGKDVELRCDPISGHTALYWYRQSLGQGLEFLIYFQGNSAPDKSGLPSDRFSAERTGGSVSTLTIQRTQQEDSAVYLCASSSTSGSPYEQYFGPGTRLTVT.

This clonotype was seen more than once but under ten times. This chain uses TRBV2 with TRBJ1-2, with D perhaps TRBD1 (5 bases). V shed 7 bases and J shed 6 bases, with 15 bases lying between them. The CDR3 sequence is 13 residues long. CDR1 SNHLY and CDR2 FYNNEI come from the germline V gene. The CDR3 sequence is CASKEGDSDGYTF. CDR3 nucleotides: TGTGCCAGCAAGGAAGGGGACTCCGATGGCTACACCTTC.

V gene TRBV28 combines with J gene TRBJ2-7; the D gene is possibly TRBD1 (6 bases). Germline V CDR1 and CDR2: MDHEN, SYDVKM. V lost 5 bases, J lost 9 bases, and 14 bases lay in between. CDR3 length equals 12 residues. The DNA of the CDR3 is TGTGCCAGCAGTGAATATACAGGGAGGCAGTACTTC. Encoded protein: CASSEYTGRQYF.

This clonotype was observed a handful of times. This chain connects TRBV7-2 to TRBJ2-7; D gene ambiguous. Germline-derived CDR1 and CDR2 are SGHTA and FQGNSA. This CDR3 region has 13 residues. V was pared by 4 bases and J by 3 bases, with 10 bases between. The CDR3 DNA follows: TGTGCCAGCAGCTCCCCGATAGTCTACGAGCAGTACTTC. Its translation is CASSSPIVYEQYF.

The chain links TRBV5-6 to TRBJ2-1; a possible D gene is TRBD2 (6 bases). The CDR3 contains 15 residues. CDR1 is SGHDT, CDR2 YYEEEE, per germline. The germline V and J ends were trimmed by 4 bases and 6 bases, with 17 bases remaining between them. The CDR3 spells CASSPGILGGNEQFF. In nucleotides, the CDR3 is TGTGCCAGCAGCCCCGGTATCTTGGGGGGCAATGAGCAGTTCTTC.

The chain links TRBV24-1 to TRBJ1-2, with 8 bases aligning to TRBD1. CDR3 size: 14 residues. With V trimmed by 4 bases and J by 7 bases, 7 bases remained unmatched. CDR1 and CDR2 from the germline V gene are KGHDR and SFDVKD. CDR3 in amino acids: CATSETDRARGYTF. The DNA of the CDR3 is TGTGCCACCAGTGAGACGGACAGGGCGCGTGGCTACACCTTC.

The chain combines TRBV6-4 with TRBJ2-4, with 7 bases aligning to TRBD1. V shed 8 bases and J 13 bases; nucleotides not matched to a gene: 14. CDR1 is MRHNA, CDR2 SNTAGT, per germline. The CDR3 runs to 13 residues. The CDR3 sequence: CASPRDRTYEQYF. Here the CDR3 DNA reads TGTGCCAGCCCACGGGACAGAACCTATGAGCAGTACTTC.

The chain joins TRBV4-2 to TRBJ2-1, with D possibly being TRBD1 or TRBD2 (6 bases each). The CDR3 runs 15 residues. From germline, CDR1 is LGHNA and CDR2 YNFKEQ. V lost 0 bases and J 3 bases, leaving 9 bases between the germline ends. CDR3 region: CASSQEGGGYNEQFF. The CDR3 nucleotides are TGTGCCAGCAGCCAAGAGGGGGGCGGCTACAATGAGCAGTTCTTC.

This chain connects TRBV29-1 to TRBJ2-3; possibly TRBD1 or TRBD2 for D (5 bases each). Germline V gene data show CDR1 as SQVTM and CDR2 as ANQGSEA. The CDR3 consists of 14 residues. Trimming cost V 7 bases and J 0 bases, with 14 bases left between them. The CDR3 DNA is TGCAGCGCCCGTCCGGGGCTGAGCACAGATACGCAGTATTTT. It specifies CSARPGLSTDTQYF.

Here the CDR3 reads CASSPGGWTDTQYF. The CDR3 DNA is TGTGCCAGCAGTCCGGGGGGTTGGACAGATACGCAGTATTTT. V is TRBV6-5 and J is TRBJ2-3, with 7 bases lining up with TRBD2. This CDR3 spans 14 amino acids. Losses at the gene ends were 5 bases for V and 3 bases for J; bases not matched to a gene: 5. Germline values: CDR1 MNHEY, CDR2 SVGAGI.

This chain connects TRBV10-3 to TRBJ1-3; the match to TRBD1 covers 7 bases. The CDR3 runs 14 residues. With 6 bases clipped from V and 2 bases from J, the junction kept 4 bases outside the gene matches. Germline lookup yields CDR1 ENHRY and CDR2 SYGVKD. CDR3 sequence (DNA): TGTGCCATCAGGGAGGGGGCCCCTGGAAACACCATATATTTT. This gives the protein CAIREGAPGNTIYF.

The gene calls are TRBV2 and TRBJ2-5, with 7 bases identical to TRBD1. Per germline, CDR1 SNHLY and CDR2 FYNNEI. The CDR3 extends over 15 amino acids. With 7 bases clipped from V and 0 bases from J, the junction kept 8 bases outside the gene matches. CDR3 DNA: TGTGCCAGCAAAGACAGGGATCCGTACCAAGAGACCCAGTACTTC. Protein product: CASKDRDPYQETQYF. Full variable domain (rest looked up from reference TRBV2 and TRBJ2-5): EPEVTQTPSHQVTQMGQEVILRCVPISNHLYFYWYRQILGQKVEFLVSFYNNEISEKSEIFDDQFSVERPDGSNFTLKIRSTKLEDSAMYFCASKDRDPYQETQYFGPGTRLLVL.

The chain is built from TRBV9 and TRBJ2-2, with D perhaps TRBD1 (6 bases). Germline CDR1 reads SGDLS; CDR2 reads YYNGEE. The CDR3 is 13 residues long. Trimming took 1 base from V and 6 from J, leaving 7 bases between them. CDR3 protein: CASSVTGPGELFF. DNA for the CDR3: TGTGCCAGCAGCGTAACAGGGCCCGGGGAGCTGTTTTTT.

This clonotype appeared once. The chain joins TRBV6-1 to TRBJ2-1; the match to TRBD2 covers 14 bases. CDR3 length equals 17 residues. Unmatched junction bases numbered 5, after V lost 7 bases and J lost 0 bases. Germline V gene sequence: CDR1 MNHNS, CDR2 SASEGT. The CDR3 DNA reads TGTGCCAGCACCGGACTAGCGGGAGGCCACTCCTACAATGAGCAGTTCTTC. Its translation is CASTGLAGGHSYNEQFF.

The V and J genes are TRBV28 and TRBJ2-5; D unclear. From germline, CDR1 is MDHEN and CDR2 SYDVKM. The CDR3 has 15 amino acids. The V gene lost 3 bases and the J gene lost 6 bases, with 17 bases spanning the gap. CDR3 sequence reads: CASSFLGPEKKTQYF. Written as DNA, the CDR3 is TGTGCCAGCAGTTTCCTCGGACCGGAGAAGAAGACCCAGTACTTC.

A remark on this clonotype: Germline and junction disagree at one end, which may indicate a read error. The gene calls are TRBV28 and TRBJ2-1; D remains unclear. Germline V gene lookup returns CDR1 MDHEN and CDR2 SYDVKM. CDR3 length: 12 residues. CDR3 bases: TGTGCCAGCTCAGCGAGGACGAATGAGCGGTTCTTC. Translated: CASSARTNERFF.

The chain is built from TRBV20-1 and TRBJ1-4, with D maybe TRBD1 (6 bases). This CDR3 region has 15 residues. Between the trimmed V and J ends, which lost 1 base and 8 bases, there was a span of 17 bases. Germline-derived CDR1 and CDR2 are DFQATT and SNEGSKA (reference sequence). The CDR3 protein is CSARVGRGEQEKLFF. The CDR3 DNA reads TGCAGTGCTAGAGTGGGGAGGGGGGAGCAGGAAAAACTGTTTTTT.

The V call is TRBV27, the J call TRBJ1-5; the D gene is possibly TRBD1 (6 bases). The CDR3 contains 20 residues. Trimming removed 6 bases at V and 0 bases at J, with 27 bases between. CDR1 MNHEY and CDR2 SMNVEV come from the germline V gene (reference sequence). The CDR3 loop reads CASRQLSGTPAAYSNQPQHF. CDR3 nucleotides: TGTGCCAGCAGGCAACTTTCCGGGACACCCGCTGCTTATAGCAATCAGCCCCAGCATTTT.

This clonotype was detected only a few times. CDR3 nucleotides: TGTGCCAGCAGCGGGACAGGATCGAACGAGCAGTACTTC. This gives the protein CASSGTGSNEQYF. The J gene is TRBJ2-7, the V gene TRBV9, with TRBD1 matching over 7 bases. Germline lookup yields CDR1 SGDLS and CDR2 YYNGEE. The CDR3 is 13 amino acids. V lost 3 bases to trimming and J lost 5 bases; unmatched junction nucleotides: 5.

V gene TRBV7-9 combines with J gene TRBJ2-1; 8 bases match TRBD2. Germline V gives CDR1 SEHNR, CDR2 FQNEAQ (reference sequence). V shed 4 bases and J 0 bases; nucleotides not matched to a gene: 8. The CDR3 covers 17 residues. CDR3 coding DNA: TGTGCCAGCAGCTCAAAAGAGCGGGGGAGCTCCTACAATGAGCAGTTCTTC. Translating gives CASSSKERGSSYNEQFF.

The chain carries TRBV6-1 and TRBJ2-4; D gene unclear. This CDR3 contains 14 residues. Germline V gene data show CDR1 as MNHNS and CDR2 as SASEGT. Trimming left V 0 bases short and J 8 bases short, with 11 bases between. The CDR3 DNA reads TGTGCCAGCAGTGAAGCGCTTGAGGTTGACATTCAGTACTTC. It specifies CASSEALEVDIQYF.

This clonotype was observed many times. The rearrangement links TRBV3-1 to TRBJ2-1; 8 nucleotides agree with TRBD1. CDR1 and CDR2 from the germline V gene are LGHDT and YNNKEL (reference sequence). This CDR3 is 14 amino acids long. V dropped 4 bases and J dropped 9; count of bases not matched to a gene: 8. This CDR3 is CASSPSGQAGEQFF. The CDR3 DNA is TGTGCCAGCAGCCCCTCGGGACAGGCCGGTGAGCAGTTCTTC.

Written as DNA, the CDR3 is TGCAGTGCGGCAGCCTCTGGGGCCAACGTCCTGACTTTC. Encoded protein: CSAAASGANVLTF. The genes are TRBV20-1 and TRBJ2-6; D is unclear. This CDR3 is 13 amino acids long. Trimming removed 6 bases from V and 0 bases from J, with 6 bases in between. Looked up from germline, CDR1 is DFQATT and CDR2 is SNEGSKA (reference sequence).

The chain employs TRBV4-3 and TRBJ2-1, with 7 bases lining up with TRBD2. The CDR3 extends over 14 amino acids. J lost 6 bases, V lost 3 bases, and 5 bases had no gene match. Germline V gene data show CDR1 as LGHNA and CDR2 as YSLEER. CDR3 nucleotides: TGCGCCAGCAGCCACGGGGGGACTTTCAATGAGCAGTTCTTC. Amino acids: CASSHGGTFNEQFF.

This chain links TRBV2 with TRBJ2-1, with 7 bases that match TRBD2. Judging by the DNA end, TRBJ2-7 fits better; the J call may be wrong. Germline CDR1 is SNHLY and CDR2 is FYNNEI. The CDR3 is made up of 16 amino acids. The CDR3 nucleotides are TGTGCCAGCAGTGCGATGGGCGGGAGCTCCTACAATGAGCAGTACTTC. Its protein is CASSAMGGSSYNEQYF.

Only a few counts were recorded for this clonotype. The J gene is TRBJ2-7, the V gene TRBV4-2; 11 nucleotides agree with TRBD1. V was pared by 4 bases and J by 3 bases, with 14 bases of the junction left unmatched. Germline CDR1 LGHNA, CDR2 YNFKEQ. This CDR3 is 18 amino acids long. The CDR3 DNA reads TGTGCCAGCAGCCTTGGGACAGGGGGAGGAATAGAAGGCTACGAGCAGTACTTC. Protein sequence: CASSLGTGGGIEGYEQYF.

The V and J genes are TRBV7-3 and TRBJ2-5; the match to TRBD1 covers 7 bases. The CDR3 covers 16 residues. In germline, CDR1 is SGHTA, CDR2 FQGTGA. V lost 5 bases and J lost 7; bases outside the gene matches: 16. Here the CDR3 DNA reads TGTGCCAGCAGCCCGAATATACAGGGGCCCGGAGGGACCCAGTACTTC. Its protein is CASSPNIQGPGGTQYF.

The chain joins TRBV7-2 to TRBJ1-5; D might be TRBD1 (6 bases). V gave up 3 bases and J gave up 4 bases, with 13 bases separating them. The germline gives CDR1 SGHTA, CDR2 FQGNSA. The CDR3 has 15 residues. CDR3 protein: CASSLQGPGNQPQHF. CDR3 nucleotide sequence: TGTGCCAGCAGCTTGCAGGGGCCGGGGAATCAGCCCCAGCATTTT.

This rearrangement joins TRBV20-1 to TRBJ2-5; 10 bases line up with TRBD2. This CDR3 region has 14 residues. CDR1 is DFQATT and CDR2 is SNEGSKA in the germline V gene (reference sequence). CDR3 loop: CSSTRTSGAEAQYF. Here the CDR3 DNA reads TGCAGCTCCACTAGGACTAGCGGCGCGGAGGCCCAGTACTTC.

This clonotype was seen more than once but under ten times. The chain carries TRBV7-9 and TRBJ1-5, with 7 bases identical to TRBD1. The CDR3 sequence is 16 residues long. From germline, CDR1 is SEHNR and CDR2 FQNEAQ (reference sequence). V was clipped by 1 base and J by 0 bases; unmatched bases: 3. The CDR3 DNA is TGTGCCAGCAGCTTAGGCAGGGGGGCTAGCAATCAGCCCCAGCATTTT. It is translated as CASSLGRGASNQPQHF.